The 30 T cell receptor beta chains below were found in one sample sequenced in a study of shared clonotypes between healthy human individuals. CD45RO-negative, CCR7-positively selected cells formed the naive CD8 fraction, excluding terminally differentiated effector memory CD45RA+ cells. TCRdb keeps only in-frame clones here, not all; method: immunoSEQ multiplex PCR. The table records just over 2,000,000 clones, around 96% of them present only once. Sequenced material: naive CD8+ T cells sorted from blood. These receptors were collected from a man aged 18 to 29 in good health.

The V call is TRBV7-8, the J call TRBJ1-1; D not resolved. This CDR3 is built from 15 residues. V lost 5 bases, J lost 4 bases, and 17 bases lay in between. Germline lookup yields CDR1 SGHVS and CDR2 FQNEAQ. Here the CDR3 reads CASSASPLGSTEAFF. CDR3 bases: TGTGCCAGCAGCGCTAGTCCCCTTGGTAGCACTGAAGCTTTCTTT.

This chain uses TRBV30 with TRBJ2-4; tentatively, D is TRBD2 (6 bases). The CDR3 contains 13 residues. Germline V gene sequence: CDR1 GTSNPN, CDR2 SVGIG (reference sequence). With 0 bases removed from V and 7 bases from J, the gap between germline ends came to 10 bases. The CDR3 loop is CAWSVSGRNIQYF. The CDR3 nucleotides are TGTGCCTGGAGTGTCTCAGGGAGGAACATTCAGTACTTC.

The V gene is TRBV18, the J gene TRBJ2-1; 7 bases match TRBD2. The CDR3 consists of 12 residues. The germline V gene encodes CDR1 KGHSH and CDR2 LQKENI. Trimming cost V 6 bases and J 8 bases; bases outside gene matches: 4. Here the CDR3 reads CASSAGVDEQFF. The CDR3 coding sequence is TGTGCCAGCTCGGCGGGGGTGGATGAGCAGTTCTTC.

V usage is TRBV7-9 and J usage is TRBJ1-2, with D perhaps TRBD1 (5 bases). Trimming stripped 4 bases from V and 4 bases from J, with 16 bases between. Germline V gives CDR1 SEHNR, CDR2 FQNEAQ (reference sequence). The CDR3 consists of 15 residues. CDR3 DNA: TGTGCCAGCAGCTCTGGGGGAAGACGGGTCTATGGCTACACCTTC. Translated, it gives CASSSGGRRVYGYTF. The complete variable domain, with remaining parts taken from reference TRBV7-9 and TRBJ1-2, reads DTGVSQNPRHKITKRGQNVTFRCDPISEHNRLYWYRQTLGQGPEFLTYFQNEAQLEKSRLLSDRFSAERPKGSFSTLEIQRTEQGDSAMYLCASSSGGRRVYGYTFGSGTRLTVV.

CDR3 nucleotide sequence: TGTGCCAGCAGTCCCTCGTGGGGCAATCAGCCCCAGCATTTT. This codes for CASSPSWGNQPQHF. This chain connects TRBV28 to TRBJ1-5; D not resolved. Germline V CDR1 and CDR2: MDHEN, SYDVKM. The CDR3 runs to 14 residues. Trimming took 5 bases from V and 2 from J, leaving 10 bases between them.

This rearrangement joins TRBV11-2 to TRBJ2-3, with D uncertain. This CDR3 comprises 13 residues. Per the germline V gene, CDR1 is SGHAT and CDR2 is FQNNGV. V dropped 4 bases and J dropped 5 bases, with 10 bases sitting between them. The CDR3 loop is CASSSPARDTQYF. In DNA form, the CDR3 reads TGTGCCAGCAGCTCCCCCGCCAGAGATACGCAGTATTTT.

This chain connects TRBV6-5 to TRBJ1-2; D gene ambiguous. The CDR3 totals 13 residues. With 2 bases removed from V and 0 bases from J, the gap between germline ends came to 4 bases. In germline, CDR1 is MNHEY, CDR2 SVGAGI. As DNA, the CDR3 is TGTGCCAGCAGTTACGAGACTAACTATGGCTACACCTTC. Translated: CASSYETNYGYTF.

The V gene is TRBV13, the J gene TRBJ1-3; no firm D call. V was cut by 4 bases and J by 4 bases, with 20 bases left in between. This CDR3 region has 17 residues. CDR1 is PRHDT, CDR2 FYEKMQ, per germline (reference sequence). The CDR3 DNA reads as TGTGCCAGCAGCTCGACACCCTTCCAGTCTATCGGAAACACCATATATTTT. Its translation is CASSSTPFQSIGNTIYF. Combining the CDR3 with reference TRBV13 and TRBJ1-3 gives the whole variable domain AAGVIQSPRHLIKEKRETATLKCYPIPRHDTVYWYQQGPGQDPQFLISFYEKMQSDKGSIPDRFSAQQFSDYHSELNMSSLELGDSALYFCASSSTPFQSIGNTIYFGEGSWLTVV.

The gene calls are TRBV7-9 and TRBJ1-1; perhaps TRBD1 as D (5 bases). The CDR3 extends over 15 amino acids. CDR1 is SEHNR, CDR2 FQNEAQ, per germline (reference sequence). V lost 4 bases, J lost 0 bases, and 12 bases lay in between. CDR3 protein: CASSSTGTLNTEAFF. CDR3 DNA sequence: TGTGCCAGCAGCTCGACCGGGACCCTGAACACTGAAGCTTTCTTT.

V and J are TRBV14 and TRBJ1-3, with a weak D call TRBD1 (5 bases). The CDR3 sequence is 19 residues long. CDR1 and CDR2 (germline): SGHDN, FVKESK. The V end lost 5 bases, the J end lost 0 bases, and 23 bases lay between the germline ends. The CDR3 loop is CASSMSRVLSPYSGNTIYF. The CDR3, as DNA: TGTGCCAGCAGCATGTCCAGGGTCCTTTCTCCCTACTCTGGAAACACCATATATTTT.

This chain's CDR3 is CASSFGQGDNSPLHF. The CDR3 DNA sequence: TGTGCCAGCAGTTTTGGACAGGGGGATAATTCACCCCTCCACTTT. The J gene is TRBJ1-6, the V gene TRBV6-5, with 10 bases matching TRBD1. CDR1 is MNHEY, CDR2 SVGAGI, per germline. Trimming took 4 bases from V and 5 from J; bases not matched to a gene: 2. The length of the CDR3 is 15 residues.

This sequence joins TRBV29-1 and TRBJ1-4; unclear D gene. V lost 2 bases and J 7 bases, leaving 11 bases between the germline ends. Per the germline V gene, CDR1 is SQVTM and CDR2 is ANQGSEA. CDR3 size: 13 residues. The CDR3 spells CSVEQEMGEKLFF. CDR3 sequence (DNA): TGCAGCGTTGAACAGGAGATGGGTGAAAAACTGTTTTTT.

The CDR3 region has the DNA TGTGCCAGCAGGCGACTAGCGGGACTCTACGAGCAGTACTTC. Its protein is CASRRLAGLYEQYF. The rearrangement links TRBV27 to TRBJ2-7; TRBD2 agrees at 11 bases. In germline, CDR1 is MNHEY, CDR2 SMNVEV (reference sequence). The CDR3 runs to 14 residues. The ends lost 6 bases at V and 3 bases at J; junction bases unmatched: 4.

The gene calls are TRBV5-6 and TRBJ1-5; D is unclear. The germline CDR1 and CDR2 sequences are SGHDT and YYEEEE. The CDR3 is 14 residues long. V gave up 4 bases and J gave up 3 bases, with 11 bases separating them. The CDR3 region is CASSLDGPNQPQHF. CDR3 nucleotide sequence: TGTGCCAGCAGCCTGGACGGTCCCAATCAGCCCCAGCATTTT.

This chain links TRBV4-1 with TRBJ1-1; D may be TRBD1 (5 bases). The CDR3 is made up of 14 amino acids. From germline, CDR1 is MGHRA and CDR2 YSYEKL. The germline V and J ends were trimmed by 1 base and 6 bases, with 12 bases remaining between them. DNA for the CDR3: TGCGCCAGCAGCCAAGTAGGGGAAGGGGCTGAAGCTTTCTTT. Protein product: CASSQVGEGAEAFF.

V and J are TRBV9 and TRBJ2-7, with 7 nucleotides matching TRBD2. The CDR3 is 14 amino acids. From germline, CDR1 is SGDLS and CDR2 YYNGEE. V was clipped by 4 bases and J by 3 bases; unmatched bases: 7. The CDR3 spells CASSPAGDFYEQYF. The CDR3 region has the DNA TGTGCCAGCAGCCCGGCGGGGGATTTCTACGAGCAGTACTTC.

The sample holds a few counts of this clone. The sample carries other DNA sequences with the same CDR3. The V call is TRBV7-9, the J call TRBJ2-7; D is perhaps TRBD2 (6 bases). The V and J ends lost 2 bases and 4 bases respectively, with 9 bases between them. The CDR3 consists of 13 residues. The germline V gene has CDR1 SEHNR and CDR2 FQNEAQ (reference sequence). In DNA, the CDR3 is TGTGCCAGCAGCTTAAGGGACTCTTACGAGCAGTACTTC. Protein sequence: CASSLRDSYEQYF.

The rearrangement uses TRBV19 and TRBJ2-3; tentative D call: TRBD2 (6 bases). V lost 3 bases and J 3 bases, leaving 13 bases between the germline ends. CDR1 and CDR2 (germline): LNHDA, SQIVND (reference sequence). The CDR3 loop spans 15 amino acids. For the CDR3, the DNA is TGTGCCAGTAGTATTGATGCGGGAAGGACAGATACGCAGTATTTT. Residues: CASSIDAGRTDTQYF.

The chain links TRBV10-3 to TRBJ2-7; the match to TRBD1 covers 8 bases. Germline V gives CDR1 ENHRY, CDR2 SYGVKD. Trimming removed 8 bases from V and 0 bases from J; junction bases left unmatched: 3. The CDR3 is made up of 13 amino acids. CDR3 DNA sequence: TGTGCCATCGGGACAGGCGACTCCTACGAGCAGTACTTC. This translates into CAIGTGDSYEQYF.

The chain employs TRBV2 and TRBJ2-5; D perhaps matches TRBD1 (6 bases). The germline V gene has CDR1 SNHLY and CDR2 FYNNEI. The CDR3 contains 13 residues. Between the trimmed V and J ends, which lost 7 bases and 4 bases, there was a span of 13 bases. The CDR3 region has the DNA TGTGCCAGCATAGTACAGGGTTTAGAGACCCAGTACTTC. Amino acids: CASIVQGLETQYF.

This clone was seen once. This chain links TRBV19 with TRBJ1-5, with D possibly being TRBD1 (5 bases). This CDR3 is built from 15 residues. Germline V CDR1 and CDR2: LNHDA, SQIVND (reference sequence). V was cut by 3 bases and J by 3 bases, with 12 bases left in between. CDR3 in DNA: TGTGCCAGTAGTATCTCCGGGACCTACAATCAGCCCCAGCATTTT. This gives the protein CASSISGTYNQPQHF. Drawing the rest from reference TRBV19 and TRBJ1-5, the complete variable domain is DGGITQSPKYLFRKEGQNVTLSCEQNLNHDAMYWYRQDPGQGLRLIYYSQIVNDFQKGDIAEGYSVSREKKESFPLTVTSAQKNPTAFYLCASSISGTYNQPQHFGDGTRLSIL.

This chain uses TRBV28 with TRBJ2-3, with a possible D match to TRBD1 (5 bases). The CDR3 runs 20 residues. Germline CDR1 reads MDHEN; CDR2 reads SYDVKM. Trimming removed 2 bases at V and 4 bases at J, with 28 bases between. CDR3 protein: CASSLPTQVAESSTADTQYF. Written as DNA, the CDR3 is TGTGCCAGCAGTTTACCCACACAGGTGGCAGAATCAAGCACAGCAGATACGCAGTATTTT.

This clone was counted only a few times. The V call is TRBV2, the J call TRBJ1-5; D gene uncertain. Germline V lookup: CDR1 SNHLY, CDR2 FYNNEI. CDR3 length: 13 amino acids. V lost 6 bases and J 5 bases, leaving 11 bases between the germline ends. CDR3 loop: CASSPDTDQPQHF. CDR3 nucleotide sequence: TGTGCCAGCAGCCCCGATACGGATCAGCCCCAGCATTTT.

V is TRBV4-1 and J is TRBJ2-7; TRBD1 agrees at 9 bases. Germline V CDR1 and CDR2: MGHRA, YSYEKL. Trimming took 4 bases from V and 2 from J; bases not matched to a gene: 3. This CDR3 has 14 residues. The CDR3 DNA follows: TGCGCCAGCAGCCTGACAGGGGGTGCCTACGAGCAGTACTTC. Residues: CASSLTGGAYEQYF.

This sequence joins TRBV11-2 and TRBJ2-5, with a weak D call TRBD1 (6 bases). Germline lookup yields CDR1 SGHAT and CDR2 FQNNGV. The CDR3 length is 13 residues. Between the trimmed V and J ends, which lost 5 bases and 5 bases, there was a span of 12 bases. CDR3 nucleotides: TGTGCCAGCAGCAAGAAGGGGGTCGAGACCCAGTACTTC. It is translated as CASSKKGVETQYF.

Concerning this clone: Distinct nucleotide sequences in the sample also encode this CDR3. The chain joins TRBV19 to TRBJ1-1; D unresolved. Deletions cut 0 bases from V and 5 bases from J, with 7 bases between. The CDR3 has 13 residues. Per germline, CDR1 LNHDA and CDR2 SQIVND (reference sequence). This CDR3 is CASSIDGETEAFF. The CDR3, as DNA: TGTGCCAGTAGTATAGATGGGGAGACTGAAGCTTTCTTT.

V and J are TRBV6-1 and TRBJ1-5, with 10 nucleotides matching TRBD1. There are 18 residues in the CDR3. Germline trimming cut 2 bases from V and 9 bases from J; bases unmatched to any gene: 16. CDR1 is MNHNS and CDR2 is SASEGT in the germline V gene. This CDR3 reads CASSEWDRGEAGWMPQHF. The CDR3 coding sequence is TGTGCCAGCAGTGAATGGGACAGGGGCGAGGCCGGTTGGATGCCCCAGCATTTT.

The chain employs TRBV7-8 and TRBJ2-5; D remains unclear. CDR3 length equals 13 residues. Germline loops: CDR1 SGHVS, CDR2 FQNEAQ. The ends were cut back, 6 bases at V and 0 bases at J, with 8 bases in the middle. Here the CDR3 reads CASSRPYQETQYF. The CDR3 region has the DNA TGTGCCAGCAGTAGGCCGTACCAAGAGACCCAGTACTTC.

The rearrangement uses TRBV13 and TRBJ2-1, with 14 bases that match TRBD2. CDR1 and CDR2 (germline): PRHDT, FYEKMQ (reference sequence). J gave up 6 bases and V 5 bases, and 6 bases lay outside the gene matches. The CDR3 spans 16 residues. The CDR3 sequence is CASSEGGLAGGNEQFF. The CDR3 DNA reads as TGTGCCAGCAGCGAGGGAGGACTAGCGGGGGGCAATGAGCAGTTCTTC. Full variable domain (remainder filled in from reference TRBV13 and TRBJ2-1): AAGVIQSPRHLIKEKRETATLKCYPIPRHDTVYWYQQGPGQDPQFLISFYEKMQSDKGSIPDRFSAQQFSDYHSELNMSSLELGDSALYFCASSEGGLAGGNEQFFGPGTRLTVL.

The rearrangement links TRBV5-4 to TRBJ2-3; D ambiguous. The germline V gene has CDR1 SGHNT and CDR2 YYREEE (reference sequence). Trimming cost V 4 bases and J 2 bases, with 8 bases left between them. This CDR3 comprises 13 residues. The CDR3 DNA reads as TGTGCCAGCAGCCGGCCCAACACAGATACGCAGTATTTT. As protein: CASSRPNTDTQYF.